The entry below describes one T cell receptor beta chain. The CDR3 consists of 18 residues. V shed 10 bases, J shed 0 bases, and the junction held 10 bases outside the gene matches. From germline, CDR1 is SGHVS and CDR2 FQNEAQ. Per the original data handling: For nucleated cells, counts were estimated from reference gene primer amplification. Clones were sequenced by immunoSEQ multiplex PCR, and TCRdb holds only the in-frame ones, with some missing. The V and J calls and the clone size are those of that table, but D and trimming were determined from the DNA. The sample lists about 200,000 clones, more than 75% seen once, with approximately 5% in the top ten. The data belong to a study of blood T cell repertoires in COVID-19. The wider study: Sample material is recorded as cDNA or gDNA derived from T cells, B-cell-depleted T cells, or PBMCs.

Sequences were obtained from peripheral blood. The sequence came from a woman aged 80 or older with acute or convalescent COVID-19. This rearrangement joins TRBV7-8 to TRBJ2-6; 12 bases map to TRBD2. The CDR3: CATPGLAGYSSGANVLTF. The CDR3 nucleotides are TGTGCCACGCCGGGACTAGCGGGTTATAGCTCTGGGGCCAACGTCCTGACTTTC. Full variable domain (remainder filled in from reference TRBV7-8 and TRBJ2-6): GAGVSQSPRYKVAKRGQDVALRCDPISGHVSLFWYQQALGQGPEFLTYFQNEAQLDKSGLPSDRFFAERPEGSVSTLKIQRTQQEDSAVYLCATPGLAGYSSGANVLTFGAGSRLTVL.